A selection of T cell receptor beta chains follows, all from one sample in a study of CD8 T cells in ankylosing spondylitis. TCRdb ran MiXCR on the 5' RACE reads and lists one entry per CDR3 protein. The repertoire holds 250,000 or so distinct CDR3 sequences, about 24% seen once, with 0.5% to 0.75% in the top ten. Sequencing input: blood, either unsorted or a sorted T cell fraction (not recorded which). These TCRs come from a male donor with ankylosing spondylitis or in good health (not recorded which). The conserved cysteine and the conserved F or W are not part of the CDR3 here. Each record gives: J gene, V gene, CDR3 protein.

TRBJ1-1	TRBV3-1	ASSPRDRPEAF
TRBJ1-4	TRBV20-1	SARDWGGEEKLF
TRBJ1-2	TRBV20-1	SGGGASNYGYT
TRBJ1-1	TRBV12-3/TRBV12-4	ASRSYTEAF
TRBJ2-1	TRBV10-3	AISETIAGGRRSYNEQF
TRBJ2-7	TRBV6-1	ASSGQGAFHEQY
TRBJ2-7	TRBV3-1	ASSPHGETYEQY
TRBJ2-2	TRBV2	ASRGRLGDTGELF
TRBJ1-3	TRBV7-9	ASSWDRSGNTIY
TRBJ1-5	TRBV12-3/TRBV12-4	ASTLLDNQPQH
TRBJ2-3	TRBV5-5	ASSLRGGGSTDTQY
TRBJ2-1	TRBV20-1	SAVFSSYNEQF
TRBJ2-4	TRBV12-3/TRBV12-4	ASSRGGSDIQY
TRBJ2-1	TRBV7-9	ASSPRYGDTYNEQF
TRBJ2-1	TRBV29-1	SVGQLRSYNEQF
TRBJ1-6	TRBV5-5	ASSANNSPLH
TRBJ2-2	TRBV7-8	ASSLGGLKNTGELF
TRBJ1-2	TRBV6-1	ASSSLGGSYNYGYT
TRBJ2-3	TRBV5-1	ASSLEPSGSTDTQY
TRBJ2-7	TRBV12-3/TRBV12-4	ASSLQFSRYEQY
TRBJ2-3	TRBV10-3	AISESIYTQY
TRBJ2-7	TRBV4-2	ASSQTGRPYEQY
TRBJ1-6	TRBV10-2	ASSESGPNSPLH
TRBJ2-2	TRBV5-1	ASSLAGANTGELF
TRBJ1-2	TRBV5-1	ASSLGTRQDYGYT
TRBJ2-7	TRBV6-4	ASSVEEYRVPHYEQY
TRBJ2-7	TRBV12-3/TRBV12-4	ASGQGQGYYEQY
TRBJ2-1	TRBV28	ASSPGTASGSYNEQF
TRBJ1-5	TRBV20-1	SATRAQGGFSQPQH
TRBJ2-3	TRBV9	ASSAYTGGRVADTQY
TRBJ2-1	TRBV11-3	ASSFGPLHRGNEQF
TRBJ2-1	TRBV20-1	SARALRGQNNEQF
TRBJ2-3	TRBV11-2	ASSIRGAYTDTQY
TRBJ2-3	TRBV2	ASSPSVAGGLDTQY
TRBJ2-1	TRBV29-1	SVEWDPPTLSSYNEQF
TRBJ2-2	TRBV11-2	ASRATMLGALF
TRBJ2-1	TRBV15	ATSRGGREDSEQF
TRBJ2-2	TRBV12-3/TRBV12-4	ASSYEPNTGELF
TRBJ2-5	TRBV7-9	ASTFQGSQETQY
TRBJ2-5	TRBV20-1	SARVMLETQY
TRBJ2-3	TRBV6-5	ASSYSRGIDTQY
TRBJ2-1	TRBV12-3/TRBV12-4	ASSRGGEQF
TRBJ1-2	TRBV3-1	ASSPAFGTDYGYT
TRBJ2-1	TRBV3-1	ASSPGLAVYNEQF